These 27 T cell receptor beta chains share one sample of origin, sequenced in a study of T cells in Graves' hyperthyroidism and ophthalmopathy. Amplification targeted TCR beta CDR3 regions from RNA transcripts. Using the HTBI primer set, a first-round RT-PCR was run on the TCR CDR3. TCRdb fed the multiplex PCR reads into MiXCR, producing one record per CDR3 protein. The sample records about 250,000 distinct CDR3 sequences, approximately 23% being singletons. Material for sequencing was blood. The receptors derive from a woman aged 40 to 50 with Graves' ophthalmopathy.

This clonotype was seen many times. The chain recombines TRBV2 with TRBJ2-7, with D possibly matching TRBD2 (6 bases). CDR1 is SNHLY and CDR2 is FYNNEI in the germline V gene. This CDR3 region has 14 residues. V shed 6 bases and J shed 3 bases, with 15 bases lying between them. CDR3 in amino acids: CASSAGPSYYEQYF. Here the CDR3 DNA reads TGTGCCAGCAGCGCGGGACCCTCCTACTACGAGCAGTACTTC.

The table lists this clonotype with many counts. The rearrangement joins TRBV27 to TRBJ2-7; TRBD2 aligns across 8 bases. The V segment lost 3 bases and the J segment 2 bases; nucleotides outside the gene matches: 9. Germline CDR1 and CDR2: MNHEY and SMNVEV (reference sequence). The CDR3 is made up of 16 amino acids. The chain's CDR3 is CASSLAGGGMPYEQYF. In DNA form, the CDR3 reads TGTGCCAGCAGTTTGGCCGGGGGGGGGATGCCCTACGAGCAGTACTTC.

In DNA form, the CDR3 reads TGTGCCAGCAGCCCAAGGACACTAGGCTACGAGCAGTACTTC. Its protein product is CASSPRTLGYEQYF. This chain connects TRBV3-1 to TRBJ2-7; D may match TRBD1 or TRBD2 (5 bases each). Germline CDR1 LGHDT, CDR2 YNNKEL (reference sequence). The CDR3 covers 14 residues. V gave up 4 bases and J gave up 3 bases, with 13 bases separating them.

This clonotype has ten or more counts. The chain recombines TRBV28 with TRBJ1-2; 8 nucleotides match TRBD1. This CDR3 has 14 amino acids. Looked up from germline, CDR1 is MDHEN and CDR2 is SYDVKM. V shed 5 bases, J shed 4 bases, and the junction held 6 bases outside the gene matches. The CDR3 DNA sequence: TGTGCCAGCAGTCCGACAGGGGTATCCTATGGCTACACCTTC. It codes for CASSPTGVSYGYTF.

This clonotype showed up many times. The genes are TRBV29-1 and TRBJ2-7; TRBD2 matches 10 bases. The CDR3 runs 14 residues. Germline V gene sequence: CDR1 SQVTM, CDR2 ANQGSEA. V shed 5 bases and J 1 base; nucleotides not matched to a gene: 5. This CDR3 is CSVKTSGPSYEQYF. The CDR3 bases are TGCAGCGTTAAGACTAGCGGGCCATCCTACGAGCAGTACTTC.

This clonotype was detected many times. V is TRBV6-5 and J is TRBJ1-2; 11 nucleotides match TRBD1. CDR1 is MNHEY and CDR2 is SVGAGI in the germline V gene. With V trimmed by 4 bases and J by 2 bases, 6 bases remained unmatched. This CDR3 contains 16 residues. The CDR3 protein is CASSFTGTGGNYGYTF. In DNA, the CDR3 is TGTGCCAGCAGTTTTACCGGGACAGGGGGAAACTATGGCTACACCTTC.

This clonotype was found a few times. This may stem from a read error, because a much larger clone lies one nucleotide away. This chain uses TRBV7-2 with TRBJ2-7; D call uncertain. V was trimmed by 4 bases and J by 8 bases, leaving 12 bases between them. Germline loops: CDR1 SGHTA, CDR2 FQGNSA. The CDR3 has 12 residues. The CDR3 sequence: CASSWWLVQQYF. The CDR3 DNA reads as TGTGCCAGCAGCTGGTGGCTGGTACAGCAGTACTTC. The full variable domain, rest sourced from reference TRBV7-2 and TRBJ2-7, is GAGVSQSPSNKVTEKGKDVELRCDPISGHTALYWYRQSLGQGLEFLIYFQGNSAPDKSGLPSDRFSAERTGGSVSTLTIQRTQQEDSAVYLCASSWWLVQQYFGPGTRLTVT.

J is TRBJ2-5 and V is TRBV28, with D possibly TRBD1 on 6 matching bases. With 7 bases removed from V and 5 bases from J, the gap between germline ends came to 20 bases. The CDR3 runs 15 residues. Germline loops: CDR1 MDHEN, CDR2 SYDVKM. CDR3 loop: CASIPIGAQGETQYF. The CDR3 region has the DNA TGTGCCAGCATCCCTATTGGGGCCCAGGGGGAGACCCAGTACTTC.

This clonotype appeared once. J is TRBJ2-5 and V is TRBV5-8, with D tentatively TRBD2 (6 bases). Per germline, CDR1 SGHTS and CDR2 YDEGEE. The CDR3 totals 15 residues. V gave up 0 bases and J gave up 5 bases, with 14 bases separating them. The CDR3 DNA reads TGTGCCAGCAGCTTGGTTCCAGGGAGGACGGAGACCCAGTACTTC. It encodes CASSLVPGRTETQYF.

The table lists this clonotype with many counts. The CDR3: CASSSTRASEGQYF. As DNA, the CDR3 is TGTGCCAGCAGTTCCACACGGGCCTCCGAAGGGCAGTACTTC. V is TRBV28 and J is TRBJ2-7, with D unresolved. Germline V CDR1 and CDR2: MDHEN, SYDVKM. The CDR3 totals 14 residues. Trimming shortened V by 4 bases and J by 9 bases, and 19 bases separated the two germline ends.

There are many counts of this clonotype. The chain combines TRBV27 with TRBJ2-2; D perhaps matches TRBD1 (6 bases). CDR1 is MNHEY, CDR2 SMNVEV, per germline (reference sequence). The length of the CDR3 is 14 residues. V was cut by 8 bases and J by 2 bases, with 12 bases left in between. The CDR3 sequence: CASRRDTNTGELFF. The DNA for the CDR3 is TGTGCCAGCCGACGGGACACCAACACCGGGGAGCTGTTTTTT.

In this sample, this clonotype turned up many times. The chain uses TRBV29-1 and TRBJ1-2; no definite D call. CDR3 length: 13 residues. V was cut by 5 bases and J by 4 bases, with 14 bases left in between. Germline V CDR1 and CDR2: SQVTM, ANQGSEA. This CDR3 reads CSVILGAGYGYTF. As DNA, the CDR3 is TGCAGCGTTATCCTGGGAGCTGGCTATGGCTACACCTTC.

This clonotype has ten or more counts. The V and J genes are TRBV20-1 and TRBJ1-1, with 11 bases aligning to TRBD1. The CDR3 consists of 14 residues. The V and J ends lost 5 bases and 5 bases, in that order; junction bases with no gene match: 7. Germline values: CDR1 DFQATT, CDR2 SNEGSKA (reference sequence). CDR3 nucleotide sequence: TGCAGTGCTCCTCGGACAGGGGGCAAAACTGAAGCTTTCTTT. Residues: CSAPRTGGKTEAFF.

This clonotype was counted at least ten times. This chain connects TRBV28 to TRBJ1-5; D gene unclear. In germline, CDR1 is MDHEN, CDR2 SYDVKM. The V gene lost 5 bases and the J gene lost 3 bases, with 5 bases spanning the gap. This CDR3 contains 12 residues. CDR3 region: CASSQANQPQHF. DNA for the CDR3: TGTGCCAGCAGTCAAGCCAATCAGCCCCAGCATTTT.

This rearrangement joins TRBV7-8 to TRBJ1-3, with D uncertain. Per germline, CDR1 SGHVS and CDR2 FQNEAQ. V was shortened by 0 bases and J by 7 bases, with 16 bases between the two germline ends. This CDR3 comprises 16 residues. The CDR3 region is CASSLATTSPHNTIYF. CDR3 coding DNA: TGTGCCAGCAGCTTAGCGACGACCTCTCCCCACAACACCATATATTTT.

This clonotype has a handful of counts. This chain connects TRBV20-1 to TRBJ2-7; 8 bases line up with TRBD2. CDR3 length: 15 residues. Per germline, CDR1 DFQATT and CDR2 SNEGSKA (reference sequence). J lost 3 bases, V lost 3 bases, and 10 bases had no gene match. The DNA for the CDR3 is TGCAGTGCTAGGAAACCGGGACTAGAAGACTACGAGCAGTACTTC. It codes for CSARKPGLEDYEQYF.

The J gene is TRBJ2-5, the V gene TRBV12-3 or TRBV12-4; 10 bases are a match to TRBD2. V lost 6 bases to trimming and J lost 2 bases; unmatched junction nucleotides: 15. The CDR3 extends over 18 amino acids. DNA for the CDR3: TGTGCCAGCAGGCCCAAGCGGGAGGGCCTCGTTCGGCAAGAGACCCAGTACTTC. Its protein is CASRPKREGLVRQETQYF.

The table lists this clonotype with many counts. V usage is TRBV2 and J usage is TRBJ1-2, with 8 positions matching TRBD1. Germline CDR1 SNHLY, CDR2 FYNNEI. V lost 3 bases to trimming and J lost 5 bases; unmatched junction nucleotides: 8. The CDR3 length is 15 residues. CDR3: CASSDTGTGAYGYTF. The CDR3 DNA sequence: TGTGCCAGCAGTGACACCGGGACAGGTGCATATGGCTACACCTTC.

CDR3 in amino acids: CATSDAQNTIQETQYF. The CDR3 DNA reads as TGTGCCACCAGTGATGCCCAGAACACGATCCAAGAGACCCAGTACTTC. The chain couples TRBV24-1 to TRBJ2-5; no firm D call. This CDR3 is built from 16 residues. V was cut by 3 bases and J by 1 base, with 14 bases left in between. Germline CDR1 is KGHDR and CDR2 is SFDVKD.

This clonotype has a count of ten or more. The chain carries TRBV29-1 and TRBJ2-2; D is ambiguous. The CDR3 length is 13 residues. Trimming stripped 1 base from V and 6 bases from J, with 9 bases between. Germline loops: CDR1 SQVTM, CDR2 ANQGSEA. The CDR3 here is CSVEVPVPGELFF. DNA for the CDR3: TGCAGCGTTGAAGTTCCAGTTCCCGGGGAGCTGTTTTTT.

This clonotype was picked up many times. This chain uses TRBV28 with TRBJ2-5; tentative D call: TRBD1 (6 bases). Germline loops: CDR1 MDHEN, CDR2 SYDVKM. V gave up 2 bases and J gave up 2 bases, with 9 bases separating them. The CDR3 has 14 amino acids. CDR3 DNA sequence: TGTGCCAGCAGTTTACCCAGGGGACAAGAGACCCAGTACTTC. Residues: CASSLPRGQETQYF.

The chain links TRBV28 to TRBJ1-3; 9 nucleotides agree with TRBD1. J gave up 5 bases and V 7 bases, and 3 bases lay outside the gene matches. Germline-derived CDR1 and CDR2 are MDHEN and SYDVKM. The CDR3 is 13 amino acids. For the CDR3, the DNA is TGTGCCAGCAAACAGGGGGCGCGAAACACCATATATTTT. Translated, it gives CASKQGARNTIYF. The full variable domain, completed using reference TRBV28 and TRBJ1-3, is DVKVTQSSRYLVKRTGEKVFLECVQDMDHENMFWYRQDPGLGLRLIYFSYDVKMKEKGDIPEGYSVSREKKERFSLILESASTNQTSMYLCASKQGARNTIYFGEGSWLTVV.

This clonotype was found many times. The rearrangement uses TRBV29-1 and TRBJ1-1; D uncertain. V lost 7 bases, J lost 1 base, and 7 bases lay in between. Germline values: CDR1 SQVTM, CDR2 ANQGSEA. The CDR3 is made up of 11 amino acids. The CDR3 DNA reads TGCAGCGGGTGGGAGAACACTGAAGCTTTCTTT. Amino acid sequence: CSGWENTEAFF.

V gene TRBV5-5 combines with J gene TRBJ2-5; TRBD1 aligns across 9 bases. Trimming took 4 bases from V and 3 from J; bases not matched to a gene: 13. Per germline, CDR1 SGHKS and CDR2 YYEKEE (reference sequence). The CDR3 loop spans 17 amino acids. The CDR3 DNA sequence: TGTGCCAGCAGCCCCGTTCAGGACAGGGGAGGAGAAGAGACCCAGTACTTC. Translation gives CASSPVQDRGGEETQYF.

This clonotype was detected ten times or more. V and J are TRBV7-8 and TRBJ1-3; D remains unclear. The CDR3 covers 18 residues. The V and J ends lost 1 base and 0 bases respectively, with 16 bases between them. The germline gives CDR1 SGHVS, CDR2 FQNEAQ. CDR3 DNA: TGTGCCAGCAGCTTAGGTTATCCGTCCCCGAGCTCTGGAAACACCATATATTTT. The encoded protein is CASSLGYPSPSSGNTIYF.

This clonotype was seen repeatedly, ten times or more. J is TRBJ1-5 and V is TRBV30; D call uncertain. The CDR3 extends over 16 amino acids. Deletions cut 3 bases from V and 1 base from J, with 16 bases between. Germline V gives CDR1 GTSNPN, CDR2 SVGIG (reference sequence). The CDR3 coding sequence is TGTGCCTGGAGCGAGCCTCCGGCAAGAAGCAATCAGCCCCAGCATTTT. Translating it yields CAWSEPPARSNQPQHF.

This sequence joins TRBV18 and TRBJ2-7; 8 nucleotides match TRBD2. This CDR3 contains 15 residues. Trimming removed 2 bases from V and 6 bases from J; junction bases left unmatched: 9. The germline V gene has CDR1 KGHSH and CDR2 LQKENI. The CDR3 is CASSPDGRGVGEQYF. CDR3 coding DNA: TGTGCCAGCTCACCAGACGGGCGGGGGGTTGGCGAGCAGTACTTC.